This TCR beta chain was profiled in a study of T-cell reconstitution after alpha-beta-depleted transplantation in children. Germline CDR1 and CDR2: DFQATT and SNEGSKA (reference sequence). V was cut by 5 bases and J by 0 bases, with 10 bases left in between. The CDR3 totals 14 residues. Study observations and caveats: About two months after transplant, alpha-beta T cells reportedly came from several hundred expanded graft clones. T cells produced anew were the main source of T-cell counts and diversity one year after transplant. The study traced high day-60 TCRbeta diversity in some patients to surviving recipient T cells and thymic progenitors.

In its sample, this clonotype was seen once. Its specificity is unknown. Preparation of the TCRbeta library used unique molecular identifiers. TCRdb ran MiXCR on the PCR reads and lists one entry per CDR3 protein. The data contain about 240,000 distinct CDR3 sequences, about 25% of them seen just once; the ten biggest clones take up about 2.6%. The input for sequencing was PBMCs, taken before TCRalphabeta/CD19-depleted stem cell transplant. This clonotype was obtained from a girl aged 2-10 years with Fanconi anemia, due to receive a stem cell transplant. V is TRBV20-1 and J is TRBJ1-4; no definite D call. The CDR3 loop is CSALKIATNEKLFF. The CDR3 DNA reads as TGCAGTGCTCTAAAGATTGCAACTAATGAAAAACTGTTTTTT.